The clone carrying this T cell receptor beta chain came up a few times. The data stem from a study of T-cell reconstitution after alpha-beta-depleted transplantation in children. Preparation of the TCRbeta library was carried out with unique molecular identifiers. TCRdb reprocessed the PCR reads with MiXCR, giving one entry per CDR3 protein. Counted here are about 340,000 distinct CDR3 sequences, about an eighth occurring once; the ten biggest clones make up around 4%. This material consisted of PBMCs, taken from the stem cell graft. The TCR was taken from a human donor who donated a stem cell graft to a child with Fanconi anemia.

The CDR3 sequence: CASSRSIETQYF. The CDR3 bases are TGTGCCAGCAGCCGCTCGATAGAGACCCAGTACTTC. This sequence joins TRBV12-3 or TRBV12-4 and TRBJ2-5; unclear D gene. The length of the CDR3 is 12 residues. V was clipped by 6 bases and J by 4 bases, with 9 bases between them.